This T cell receptor beta chain emerged from a study of cytomegalovirus exposure and HLA in healthy donors. Vbeta (60) and Jbeta (13) primers were used in the PCR. Sequenced by immunoSEQ multiplex PCR; TCRdb stores in-frame clones only, minus some. The table lists under 200,000 clones, approximately 84% of them singletons. The source of this sequence is a man aged 45-65 years in good health and CMV-seronegative. Sequencing input: PBMCs.

CDR3 DNA sequence: TGCGCCAGCAGCCAGAGAGTAGGACATAAAGAAAAACTGTTTTTT. Translation gives CASSQRVGHKEKLFF. V is TRBV4-1 and J is TRBJ1-4; the D gene is possibly TRBD1 (5 bases). Germline values: CDR1 MGHRA, CDR2 YSYEKL. The length of the CDR3 is 15 residues. Between the trimmed V and J ends, which lost 3 bases and 8 bases, there was a span of 16 bases.